The 27 T cell receptor beta chains in this list originate from one sample, sequenced in a study of blood T cell repertoires in COVID-19. TCRdb keeps only in-frame clones here, not all; method: immunoSEQ multiplex PCR. This repertoire shows about 200,000 clones, 89% found once; its top ten account for almost 4%. The sequencing input was PBMCs or T cells enriched from blood (not recorded which). The receptors were sampled from a woman aged 25 to 39 with acute COVID-19.

J is TRBJ1-6 and V is TRBV19, with 9 bases aligning to TRBD1. V shed 6 bases and J 11 bases; nucleotides not matched to a gene: 5. This CDR3 spans 13 amino acids. Germline V gene lookup returns CDR1 LNHDA and CDR2 SQIVND (reference sequence). This CDR3 is CASSRDRVTPLHF. The CDR3 coding sequence is TGTGCCAGTAGCCGGGACAGGGTAACACCCCTCCACTTT.

The rearrangement links TRBV30 to TRBJ1-6, with 9 bases fitting TRBD1. The CDR3 contains 11 residues. The germline V gene encodes CDR1 GTSNPN and CDR2 SVGIG (reference sequence). For the CDR3, the DNA is TGTGCGAAGGGACAGGGAATGTCCCTCCACTTT. It encodes CAKGQGMSLHF.

The chain carries TRBV9 and TRBJ1-6; D unresolved. Germline V lookup: CDR1 SGDLS, CDR2 YYNGEE. Between the trimmed V and J ends, which lost 0 bases and 13 bases, there was a span of 11 bases. The CDR3 consists of 13 residues. The CDR3 DNA reads as TGTGCCAGCAGCGTAGCTGGGGAGGGTCCCCTCCACTTT. It translates to CASSVAGEGPLHF. Full variable domain (missing parts from reference TRBV9 and TRBJ1-6): DSGVTQTPKHLITATGQRVTLRCSPRSGDLSVYWYQQSLDQGLQFLIQYYNGEERAKGNILERFSAQQFPDLHSELNLSSLELGDSALYFCASSVAGEGPLHFGNGTRLTVT.

CDR3 protein: CASSVARGTGELFF. The DNA for the CDR3 is TGTGCCAGCAGTGTCGCCAGAGGGACCGGGGAGCTGTTTTTT. The V and J genes are TRBV2 and TRBJ2-2, with a possible D match to TRBD2 (5 bases). Per germline, CDR1 SNHLY and CDR2 FYNNEI. Deletions cut 4 bases from V and 5 bases from J, with 11 bases between. CDR3 length: 14 amino acids. The full variable domain, its missing parts supplied by reference TRBV2 and TRBJ2-2, is EPEVTQTPSHQVTQMGQEVILRCVPISNHLYFYWYRQILGQKVEFLVSFYNNEISEKSEIFDDQFSVERPDGSNFTLKIRSTKLEDSAMYFCASSVARGTGELFFGEGSRLTVL.

V gene TRBV19 combines with J gene TRBJ2-6; D unclear. Germline V gene data show CDR1 as LNHDA and CDR2 as SQIVND (reference sequence). CDR3 size: 17 residues. Trimming left V 3 bases short and J 0 bases short, with 12 bases between. The CDR3 reads CASSMGTQSSGANVLTF. CDR3 sequence (DNA): TGTGCCAGTAGTATGGGCACCCAGAGCTCTGGGGCCAACGTCCTGACTTTC.

J is TRBJ1-5 and V is TRBV19; D unresolved. This CDR3 has 14 amino acids. The V end lost 1 base, the J end lost 7 bases, and 11 bases lay between the germline ends. CDR1 LNHDA and CDR2 SQIVND come from the germline V gene (reference sequence). This CDR3 reads CASSIGGGGQPQHF. In DNA form, the CDR3 reads TGTGCCAGTAGTATAGGGGGAGGAGGCCAGCCCCAGCATTTT.

Concerning this clone: This sample includes further DNA sequences coding for the same CDR3. This chain joins TRBV5-1 and TRBJ1-5; 9 bases line up with TRBD1. The CDR3 loop spans 14 amino acids. V lost 4 bases, J lost 4 bases, and 3 bases stayed unmatched. Germline CDR1 SGHRS, CDR2 YFSETQ. CDR3 residues: CASSPGTGNQPQHF. CDR3 DNA: TGCGCCAGCAGCCCTGGGACAGGGAATCAGCCCCAGCATTTT.

This chain links TRBV4-3 with TRBJ1-4; D possibly corresponds to TRBD1 (5 bases). The V end was cut by 0 bases, the J end by 5 bases, with 13 bases between. The CDR3 has 16 residues. Germline-derived CDR1 and CDR2 are LGHNA and YSLEER. The CDR3 is CASSQEPRQGNEKLFF. CDR3 nucleotide sequence: TGCGCCAGCAGCCAAGAACCTCGGCAGGGAAATGAAAAACTGTTTTTT.

The chain employs TRBV5-6 and TRBJ1-1; D remains ambiguous. The ends were cut back, 9 bases at V and 0 bases at J, with 15 bases in the middle. The V gene's germline CDR1 is SGHDT and CDR2 YYEEEE. The CDR3 has 14 amino acids. Written as DNA, the CDR3 is TGTGCCACCGAAACACAGTTCCTGAACACTGAAGCTTTCTTT. It codes for CATETQFLNTEAFF.

This chain links TRBV6-5 with TRBJ1-3; D remains unclear. The CDR3 runs to 15 residues. The germline V and J ends were trimmed by 2 bases and 0 bases, with 8 bases remaining between them. CDR1 and CDR2 (germline): MNHEY, SVGAGI. CDR3 bases: TGTGCCAGCAGTTACAGCCGGGACTCTGGAAACACCATATATTTT. Encoded protein: CASSYSRDSGNTIYF.

V gene TRBV7-9 combines with J gene TRBJ2-7, with a possible D match to TRBD1 (5 bases). The CDR3 has 15 residues. Trimming shortened V by 1 base and J by 5 bases, and 15 bases separated the two germline ends. Germline-derived CDR1 and CDR2 are SEHNR and FQNEAQ (reference sequence). The CDR3: CASSLDRRSFNEQYF. CDR3 sequence (DNA): TGTGCCAGCAGCTTAGACAGGAGATCCTTTAACGAGCAGTACTTC.

The chain carries TRBV12-3 or TRBV12-4 and TRBJ2-1; 12 bases map to TRBD2. V was pared by 11 bases and J by 6 bases, with 5 bases of the junction left unmatched. The CDR3 spans 13 residues. CDR3 in amino acids: CAGGLAGINEQFF. The CDR3 DNA reads as TGTGCCGGAGGACTAGCGGGAATCAATGAGCAGTTCTTC.

With respect to this clone: At one of its ends the junction is not consistent with the germline gene, which may arise from a read error. V is TRBV24-1 and J is TRBJ2-7, with a weak D call TRBD2 (6 bases). CDR1 and CDR2 from the germline V gene are KGHDR and SFDVKD. This CDR3 contains 11 residues. The CDR3 sequence: CARGETGGEDF. The DNA for the CDR3 is TGTGCCAGGGGGGAAACTGGAGGTGAGGACTTC.

CDR3 sequence (DNA): TGTGCCATCAGTGAGTCCTTCGGGACAGGGAATCGAAAACTGTTTTTT. Amino acids: CAISESFGTGNRKLFF. This chain joins TRBV10-3 and TRBJ1-4; 9 positions match TRBD1. Trimming took 0 bases from V and 10 from J; bases not matched to a gene: 9. This CDR3 has 16 residues. CDR1 is ENHRY, CDR2 SYGVKD, per germline.

The chain has TRBV27 and TRBJ2-7; TRBD2 matches at 9 bases. This CDR3 region has 15 residues. The germline V gene has CDR1 MNHEY and CDR2 SMNVEV (reference sequence). Trimming removed 0 bases from V and 5 bases from J; junction bases left unmatched: 5. CDR3: CASSLSAGGLDEQYF. The CDR3 DNA follows: TGTGCCAGCAGTTTATCAGCGGGGGGACTAGACGAGCAGTACTTC.

The chain employs TRBV19 and TRBJ1-5; a possible D gene is TRBD1 (6 bases). The V and J ends lost 5 bases and 0 bases respectively, with 11 bases between them. CDR1 is LNHDA and CDR2 is SQIVND in the germline V gene (reference sequence). The CDR3 spans 15 residues. The CDR3 spells CASSPGTNSNQPQHF. The CDR3 region has the DNA TGTGCCAGTAGTCCCGGGACAAATAGCAATCAGCCCCAGCATTTT.

The chain combines TRBV7-6 with TRBJ2-3; 10 bases match TRBD2. Per germline, CDR1 SGHVS and CDR2 FNYEAQ. The ends lost 10 bases at V and 0 bases at J; junction bases unmatched: 10. This CDR3 region has 16 residues. As DNA, the CDR3 is TGTGCCACTGCGGCTAGCGGGGGCCCCAGCACAGATACGCAGTATTTT. It yields the protein CATAASGGPSTDTQYF.

The chain links TRBV7-9 to TRBJ1-1, with unresolved D. Germline V lookup: CDR1 SEHNR, CDR2 FQNEAQ (reference sequence). This CDR3 comprises 15 residues. V dropped 5 bases and J dropped 2 bases, with 15 bases sitting between them. DNA for the CDR3: TGTGCCAGCAGCCCTCCCCCCCAGGATAACACTGAAGCTTTCTTT. The encoded protein is CASSPPPQDNTEAFF.

This clone appeared a single time. The J gene is TRBJ2-2, the V gene TRBV19; TRBD2 might be the D (6 bases). The CDR3 sequence is 15 residues long. Looked up from germline, CDR1 is LNHDA and CDR2 is SQIVND (reference sequence). Trimming removed 7 bases from V and 1 base from J, with 13 bases in between. CDR3 loop: CASKPGRWNTGELFF. DNA for the CDR3: TGTGCCAGTAAACCGGGGAGGTGGAACACCGGGGAGCTGTTTTTT. Looking up the rest from reference TRBV19 and TRBJ2-2 gives the full variable domain: DGGITQSPKYLFRKEGQNVTLSCEQNLNHDAMYWYRQDPGQGLRLIYYSQIVNDFQKGDIAEGYSVSREKKESFPLTVTSAQKNPTAFYLCASKPGRWNTGELFFGEGSRLTVL.

The chain is built from TRBV25-1 and TRBJ1-1; 10 bases fit TRBD1. V lost 4 bases, J lost 5 bases, and 4 bases stayed unmatched. Germline CDR1 reads MGHDK; CDR2 reads SYGVNS. This CDR3 is 14 amino acids long. This chain's CDR3 is CASSGDRGMTEAFF. The CDR3 coding sequence is TGTGCCAGCAGTGGGGACAGGGGAATGACTGAAGCTTTCTTT. Combining the CDR3 with reference TRBV25-1 and TRBJ1-1 gives the whole variable domain EADIYQTPRYLVIGTGKKITLECSQTMGHDKMYWYQQDPGMELHLIHYSYGVNSTEKGDLSSESTVSRIRTEHFPLTLESARPSHTSQYLCASSGDRGMTEAFFGQGTRLTVV.

Regarding this clone: One junction end does not reproduce the germline sequence, and a read error may be involved. This chain connects TRBV6-2 or TRBV6-3 to TRBJ1-1; possibly TRBD1 for D (6 bases). The CDR3 consists of 16 residues. Germline V gives CDR1 MNHEY, CDR2 SVGEGT. CDR3 amino acids: CASSDSTQGWNTEAFF. For the CDR3, the DNA is TGTGCCAGCAGTGACTCCACACAGGGTTGGAACACTGAAGCTTTCTTT.

V usage is TRBV24-1 and J usage is TRBJ2-7; TRBD1 agrees at 9 bases. CDR3 size: 15 residues. Germline V gives CDR1 KGHDR, CDR2 SFDVKD. Losses at the gene ends were 3 bases for V and 5 bases for J; bases not matched to a gene: 7. CDR3 in amino acids: CATSDPGTGSDEQYF. CDR3 coding DNA: TGTGCCACCAGTGATCCCGGGACAGGGAGCGACGAGCAGTACTTC.

The genes are TRBV27 and TRBJ1-6, with D maybe TRBD1 (5 bases). The CDR3 has 13 residues. Germline assignment: CDR1 MNHEY and CDR2 SMNVEV (reference sequence). V was trimmed by 3 bases and J by 9 bases, leaving 9 bases between them. The CDR3 region is CASSFGASSPLHF. The CDR3 DNA reads TGTGCCAGCAGTTTTGGGGCCAGTTCACCCCTCCACTTT.

The V gene is TRBV19, the J gene TRBJ2-5; D is perhaps TRBD1 (5 bases). V was trimmed by 10 bases and J by 4 bases, leaving 16 bases between them. Germline V gene sequence: CDR1 LNHDA, CDR2 SQIVND (reference sequence). The CDR3 totals 13 residues. CDR3 loop: CATGPRFRETQYF. As DNA, the CDR3 is TGTGCCACAGGGCCGCGTTTTAGAGAGACCCAGTACTTC.

The chain couples TRBV29-1 to TRBJ2-7; 8 bases are shared with TRBD2. Losses at the gene ends were 4 bases for V and 5 bases for J; bases not matched to a gene: 10. The CDR3 consists of 14 residues. Germline loops: CDR1 SQVTM, CDR2 ANQGSEA. The CDR3 DNA reads as TGCAGCGTTGTCTCGGGACTAGGATTCAACGAGCAGTACTTC. Amino acids: CSVVSGLGFNEQYF.

The V call is TRBV7-9, the J call TRBJ1-2, with D uncertain. The V end lost 1 base, the J end lost 4 bases, and 10 bases lay between the germline ends. The CDR3 runs to 14 residues. Germline V gene lookup returns CDR1 SEHNR and CDR2 FQNEAQ (reference sequence). This chain's CDR3 is CASSLGPLGYGYTF. The CDR3 DNA is TGTGCCAGCAGCTTAGGTCCTCTAGGCTATGGCTACACCTTC.

In its sample, this clone was seen many times. This sequence joins TRBV9 and TRBJ1-6, with 9 nucleotides matching TRBD1. V dropped 3 bases and J dropped 10; count of bases not matched to a gene: 5. CDR1 is SGDLS and CDR2 is YYNGEE in the germline V gene. CDR3 length equals 14 residues. The DNA of the CDR3 is TGTGCCAGCAGCGACCGGGACAGGGTCTCACCCCTCCACTTT. Translating it yields CASSDRDRVSPLHF.